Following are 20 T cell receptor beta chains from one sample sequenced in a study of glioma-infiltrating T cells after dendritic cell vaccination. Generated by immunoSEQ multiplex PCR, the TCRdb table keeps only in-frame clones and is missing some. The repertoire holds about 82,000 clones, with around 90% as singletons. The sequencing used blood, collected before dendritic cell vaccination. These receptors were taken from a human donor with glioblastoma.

The CDR3 loop is CASSLRQENKNGYTF. The CDR3 nucleotides read TGTGCCAGCAGCTTGAGACAGGAAAACAAAAATGGCTACACCTTC. The J gene is TRBJ1-2, the V gene TRBV5-4; possibly TRBD1 for D (6 bases). CDR3 size: 15 residues. The germline V gene has CDR1 SGHNT and CDR2 YYREEE (reference sequence). Trimming pared 1 base from V and 6 bases from J, leaving 16 bases between. Full variable domain (missing parts from reference TRBV5-4 and TRBJ1-2): ETGVTQSPTHLIKTRGQQVTLRCSSQSGHNTVSWYQQALGQGPQFIFQYYREEENGRGNFPPRFSGLQFPNYSSELNVNALELDDSALYLCASSLRQENKNGYTFGSGTRLTVV.

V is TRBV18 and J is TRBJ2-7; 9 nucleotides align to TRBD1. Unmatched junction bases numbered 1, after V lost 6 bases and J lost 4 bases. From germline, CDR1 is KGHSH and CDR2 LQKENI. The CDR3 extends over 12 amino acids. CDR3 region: CASSTGGYEQYF. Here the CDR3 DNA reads TGTGCCAGCTCGACAGGGGGTTACGAGCAGTACTTC.

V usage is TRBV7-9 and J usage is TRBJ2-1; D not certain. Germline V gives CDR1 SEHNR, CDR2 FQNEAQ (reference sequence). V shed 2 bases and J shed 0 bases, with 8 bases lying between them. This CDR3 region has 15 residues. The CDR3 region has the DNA TGTGCCAGCAGCTTATCACGGAGCTCCTACAATGAGCAGTTCTTC. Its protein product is CASSLSRSSYNEQFF.

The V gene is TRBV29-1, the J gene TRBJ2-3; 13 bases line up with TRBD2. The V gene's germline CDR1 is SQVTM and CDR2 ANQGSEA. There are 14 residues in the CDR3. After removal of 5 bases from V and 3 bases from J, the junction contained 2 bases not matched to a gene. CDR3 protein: CSVTSGGATDTQYF. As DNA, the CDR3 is TGCAGCGTTACTAGCGGGGGGGCAACAGATACGCAGTATTTT.

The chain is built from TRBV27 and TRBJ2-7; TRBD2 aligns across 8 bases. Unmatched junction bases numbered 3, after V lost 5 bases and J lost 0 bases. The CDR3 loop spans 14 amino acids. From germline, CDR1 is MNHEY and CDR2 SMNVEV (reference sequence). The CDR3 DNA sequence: TGTGCCAGCAGTGACGGGAGGGCCTCCTACGAGCAGTACTTC. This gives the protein CASSDGRASYEQYF.

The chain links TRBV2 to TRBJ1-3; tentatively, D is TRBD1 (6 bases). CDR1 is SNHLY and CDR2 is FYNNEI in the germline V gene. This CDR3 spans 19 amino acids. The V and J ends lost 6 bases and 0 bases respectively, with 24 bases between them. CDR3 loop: CASRTSGTPLKDSGNTIYF. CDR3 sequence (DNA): TGTGCCAGCAGAACCTCTGGGACACCCCTAAAAGACTCTGGAAACACCATATATTTT.

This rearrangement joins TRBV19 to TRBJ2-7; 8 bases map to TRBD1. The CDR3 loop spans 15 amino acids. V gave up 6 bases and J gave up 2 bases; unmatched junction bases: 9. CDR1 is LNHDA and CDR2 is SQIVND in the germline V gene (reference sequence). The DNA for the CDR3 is TGTGCCAGTAGCAGAGACAGGGGCCCTCCCTACGAGCAGTACTTC. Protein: CASSRDRGPPYEQYF.

The CDR3 is CASSPSGYEQFF. In nucleotides, the CDR3 is TGTGCCAGCAGTCCTAGCGGGTACGAGCAGTTCTTC. The chain has TRBV27 and TRBJ2-1, with 8 bases that match TRBD2. The CDR3 is 12 amino acids. V was pared by 5 bases and J by 10 bases, with 4 bases of the junction left unmatched. The germline V gene has CDR1 MNHEY and CDR2 SMNVEV (reference sequence).

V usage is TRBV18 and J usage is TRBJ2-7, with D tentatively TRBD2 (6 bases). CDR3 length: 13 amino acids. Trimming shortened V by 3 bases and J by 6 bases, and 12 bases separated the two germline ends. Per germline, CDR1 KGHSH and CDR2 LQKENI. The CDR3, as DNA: TGTGCCAGCTCACCCGCCGGGACTGGCGAGCAGTACTTC. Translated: CASSPAGTGEQYF.

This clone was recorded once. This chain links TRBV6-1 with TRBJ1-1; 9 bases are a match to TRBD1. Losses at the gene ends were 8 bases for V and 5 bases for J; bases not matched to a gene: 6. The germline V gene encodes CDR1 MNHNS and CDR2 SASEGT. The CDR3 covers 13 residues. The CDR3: CASAGTGITEAFF. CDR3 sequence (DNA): TGTGCCAGCGCCGGGACAGGGATTACTGAAGCTTTCTTT.

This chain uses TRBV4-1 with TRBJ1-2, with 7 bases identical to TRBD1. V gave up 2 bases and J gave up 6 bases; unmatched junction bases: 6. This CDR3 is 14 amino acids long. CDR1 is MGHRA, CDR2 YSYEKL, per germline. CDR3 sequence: CASSQTQTGNGYTF. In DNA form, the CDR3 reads TGCGCCAGCAGCCAAACCCAGACAGGGAATGGCTACACCTTC.

CDR3 sequence (DNA): TGTGCCAGCAGTCCACGGACAGGGTTAAGAAACACCATATATTTT. It encodes CASSPRTGLRNTIYF. This rearrangement joins TRBV7-9 to TRBJ1-3; TRBD1 aligns across 8 bases. The CDR3 covers 15 residues. In germline, CDR1 is SEHNR, CDR2 FQNEAQ (reference sequence). V trimming: 6 bases; J trimming: 5 bases; junction bases outside the gene matches: 9.

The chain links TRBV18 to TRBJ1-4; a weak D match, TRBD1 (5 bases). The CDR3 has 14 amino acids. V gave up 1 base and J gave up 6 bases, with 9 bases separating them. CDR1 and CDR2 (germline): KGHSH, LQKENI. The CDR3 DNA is TGTGCCAGCTCACCACGCAGGGAAGATGAAAAACTGTTTTTT. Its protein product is CASSPRREDEKLFF.

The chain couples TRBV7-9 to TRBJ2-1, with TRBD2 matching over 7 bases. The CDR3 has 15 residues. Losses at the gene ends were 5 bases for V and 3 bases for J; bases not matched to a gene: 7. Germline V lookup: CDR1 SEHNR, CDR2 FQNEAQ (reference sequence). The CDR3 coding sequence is TGTGCCAGCAGCCCCGGACTAGACGGCTACAATGAGCAGTTCTTC. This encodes CASSPGLDGYNEQFF.

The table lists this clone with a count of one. The CDR3 DNA reads as TGCGCCAGCAGCTTGCCGGGACAGGGCTACGAGCAGTACTTC. Amino acid sequence: CASSLPGQGYEQYF. This sequence joins TRBV5-1 and TRBJ2-7; 9 nucleotides align to TRBD1. The CDR3 contains 14 residues. The junction had 2 bases not matched to a gene; V was cut back by 1 base and J by 3 bases. CDR1 and CDR2 (germline): SGHRS, YFSETQ. Based on the CDR3 plus reference TRBV5-1 and TRBJ2-7, the full variable domain is KAGVTQTPRYLIKTRGQQVTLSCSPISGHRSVSWYQQTPGQGLQFLFEYFSETQRNKGNFPGRFSGRQFSNSRSEMNVSTLELGDSALYLCASSLPGQGYEQYFGPGTRLTVT.

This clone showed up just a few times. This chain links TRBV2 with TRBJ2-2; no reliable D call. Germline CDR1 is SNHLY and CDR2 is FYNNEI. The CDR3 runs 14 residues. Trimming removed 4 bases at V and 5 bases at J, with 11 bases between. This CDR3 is CASSASESTGELFF. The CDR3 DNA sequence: TGTGCCAGCAGTGCGAGTGAAAGTACCGGGGAGCTGTTTTTT.

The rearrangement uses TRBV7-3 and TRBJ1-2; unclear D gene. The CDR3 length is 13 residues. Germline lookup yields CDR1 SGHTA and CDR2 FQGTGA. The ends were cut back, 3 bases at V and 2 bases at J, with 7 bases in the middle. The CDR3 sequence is CASSFGQNYGYTF. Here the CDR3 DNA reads TGTGCCAGCAGCTTTGGGCAGAACTATGGCTACACCTTC.

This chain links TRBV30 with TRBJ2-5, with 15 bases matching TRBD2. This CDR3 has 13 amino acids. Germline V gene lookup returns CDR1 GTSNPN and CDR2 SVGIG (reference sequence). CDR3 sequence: CAGTSGGQETQYF. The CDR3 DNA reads TGTGCAGGGACTAGCGGGGGGCAAGAGACCCAGTACTTC. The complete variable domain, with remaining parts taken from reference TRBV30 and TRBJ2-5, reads SQTIHQWPATLVQPVGSPLSLECTVEGTSNPNLYWYRQAAGRGLQLLFYSVGIGQISSEVPQNLSASRPQDRQFILSSKKLLLSDSGFYLCAGTSGGQETQYFGPGTRLLVL.

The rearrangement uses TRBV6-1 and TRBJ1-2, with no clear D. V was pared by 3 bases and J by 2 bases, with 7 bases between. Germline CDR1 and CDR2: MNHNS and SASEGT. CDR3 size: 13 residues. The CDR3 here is CASSEVANYGYTF. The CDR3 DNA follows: TGTGCCAGCAGTGAGGTGGCAAACTATGGCTACACCTTC.

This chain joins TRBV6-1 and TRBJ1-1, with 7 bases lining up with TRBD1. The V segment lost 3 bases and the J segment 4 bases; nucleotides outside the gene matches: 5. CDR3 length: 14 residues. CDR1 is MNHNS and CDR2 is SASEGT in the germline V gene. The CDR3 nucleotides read TGTGCCAGCAGTGATCCGACAGGGAGCACTGAAGCTTTCTTT. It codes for CASSDPTGSTEAFF.